The rows below give T cell receptor beta chains drawn from one sample of a study of T cells after yellow fever vaccination. Each CDR3 protein is one row after TCRdb ran MiXCR on the 5' RACE reads. The sample contains 150,000 to 200,000 distinct CDR3 sequences, approximately 10% of which appear only once. The sequencing used CD8+ T cells sorted from PBMCs, collected 15 days after the yellow fever booster vaccination. The receptors originated from a man between 18 and 35 years old who received the YFV17D yellow fever vaccine. Both conserved end residues are part of each CDR3. The D gene is left open where the match is weak. Clone size is given for some rows only: seen once, a few or many times, or a class if the clone is expanded.

size	J	V	D	DNA	CDR3
few	TRBJ1-4	TRBV10-3	TRBD1	TGTGCCATCAGGAACCCCGGGACAGGGGGCGAAAAACTGTTTTTT	CAIRNPGTGGEKLFF
NA	TRBJ2-3	TRBV28	TRBD2	TGTGCCAGCAGCCCTGACGGACTAGCGCTAGATACGCAGTATTTT	CASSPDGLALDTQYF
many	TRBJ2-2	TRBV5-1	NA	TGCGCCAGCAGCCCCGGGGCCGATTGGGTCAACACCGGGGAGCTGTTTTTT	CASSPGADWVNTGELFF
NA	TRBJ1-1	TRBV7-9	NA	TGTGCCAGCAGCTTAGCCGGATCCCTTGAAGCTTTCTTT	CASSLAGSLEAFF
NA	TRBJ1-2	TRBV29-1	TRBD1	TGCAGCGTTGACCCCCGGACAGGGTTCAGGGATGGCTACACCTTC	CSVDPRTGFRDGYTF
NA	TRBJ2-3	TRBV7-9	TRBD2	TGTGCCAGCAGCCACGGACTAGCGGGGGGAAACACAGATACGCAGTATTTT	CASSHGLAGGNTDTQYF
NA	TRBJ2-7	TRBV5-6	TRBD1	TGTGCCAGCAGCACCGGACAGGACCAAGCCTACGAGCAGTACTTC	CASSTGQDQAYEQYF
NA	TRBJ2-2	TRBV7-9	NA	TGTGCCAACTCGGGGGCTACCGGGGAGCTGTTTTTT	CANSGATGELFF
many	TRBJ1-2	TRBV27	NA	TGTGCCAGCAGTTTATACGGGGGCGGCTACACCTTC	CASSLYGGGYTF
NA	TRBJ2-4	TRBV5-6	NA	TGTGCCAGCAGCTTGATGGATTTGGCAAACATTCAGTACTTC	CASSLMDLANIQYF
few	TRBJ1-1	TRBV7-9	NA	TGTGCCAGCAGCCGCTATGGGAGCACTGAAGCTTTCTTT	CASSRYGSTEAFF
NA	TRBJ1-5	TRBV19	NA	TGTGCCAGTAGTATAGGGCGCAATCAGCCCCAGCATTTT	CASSIGRNQPQHF
many	TRBJ2-2	TRBV6-4	NA	TGTGCCAGCAGTGACGGGACAAACACCGGGGAGCTGTTTTTT	CASSDGTNTGELFF
NA	TRBJ2-2	TRBV20-1	NA	TGCAGTGCTAGACCTTTGCGGGGCGGCGGGGAGCTGTTTTTT	CSARPLRGGGELFF
NA	TRBJ2-7	TRBV2	NA	TGTGCCAGCAGTGTGGTCCTTAGAGGCTACGAGCAGTACTTC	CASSVVLRGYEQYF
few	TRBJ2-5	TRBV7-9	NA	TGTGCCAGCAGCTTAGATTATCAGGAGACCCAGTACTTC	CASSLDYQETQYF
few	TRBJ1-2	TRBV29-1	TRBD1	TGCAGCGTCGGACAGGGGCAATATGGCTACACCTTC	CSVGQGQYGYTF
NA	TRBJ1-2	TRBV7-2	NA	TGTGCCAGCAGCTTAGACTTTGGGGGCAGTACCAACTATGGCTACACCTTC	CASSLDFGGSTNYGYTF
few	TRBJ1-5	TRBV5-6	NA	TGTGCCAGCAGCTTGGGGACAGACAATCAGCCCCAGCATTTT	CASSLGTDNQPQHF
few	TRBJ2-1	TRBV12-3/TRBV12-4	NA	TGTGCCAGCAGCTTTGCAAGGAATGAGCAGTTCTTC	CASSFARNEQFF
few	TRBJ2-2	TRBV5-1	TRBD1	TGCGCCAGCAGCACCACCGGGACAGCGAACACCGGGGAGCTGTTTTTT	CASSTTGTANTGELFF
many	TRBJ2-7	TRBV4-3	TRBD1	TGCGCCAGCAGCCAAGGCGACAGGGCCTACGAGCAGTACTTC	CASSQGDRAYEQYF
many	TRBJ2-1	TRBV24-1	NA	TGTGCCACCAGGGCCACCGGGACTTCTGACAATGAGCAGTTCTTC	CATRATGTSDNEQFF
few	TRBJ1-1	TRBV6-5	NA	TGTGCCAGCGGTATGGGGAACACTGAAGCTTTCTTT	CASGMGNTEAFF
NA	TRBJ2-5	TRBV9	NA	TGTGCCAGCAGCGTAGGGGGGGAAGGGGACGAAGAGACCCAGTACTTC	CASSVGGEGDEETQYF
NA	TRBJ1-4	TRBV11-3	TRBD1	TGTGCCAGCAGCCTCGCCACTAACACGACAGGGGCTAATGAAAAACTGTTTTTT	CASSLATNTTGANEKLFF
many	TRBJ2-7	TRBV12-3/TRBV12-4	NA	TGTGCCAGCAGTTCCAGGGACATGCCCTACGAGCAGTACTTC	CASSSRDMPYEQYF
few	TRBJ1-2	TRBV4-1	NA	TGCGCCAGCAGCCAAGCTGACGTTAACTATGGCTACACCTTC	CASSQADVNYGYTF